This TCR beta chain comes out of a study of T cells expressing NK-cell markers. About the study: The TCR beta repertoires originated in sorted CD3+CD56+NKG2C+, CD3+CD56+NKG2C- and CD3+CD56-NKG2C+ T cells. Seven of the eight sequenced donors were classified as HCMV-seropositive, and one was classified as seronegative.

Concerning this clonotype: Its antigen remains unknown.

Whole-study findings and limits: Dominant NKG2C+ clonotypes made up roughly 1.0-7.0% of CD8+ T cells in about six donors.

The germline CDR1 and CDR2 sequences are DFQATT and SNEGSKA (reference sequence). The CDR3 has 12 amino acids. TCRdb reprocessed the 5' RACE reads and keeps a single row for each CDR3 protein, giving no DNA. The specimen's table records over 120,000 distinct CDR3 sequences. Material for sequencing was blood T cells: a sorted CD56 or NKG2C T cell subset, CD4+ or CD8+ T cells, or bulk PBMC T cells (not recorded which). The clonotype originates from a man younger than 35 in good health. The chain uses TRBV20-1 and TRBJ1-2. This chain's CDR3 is CSASETTYGYTF.